This TCR beta chain was recovered during a study of blood T cell repertoires in COVID-19. The trim removed 5 bases at V and 7 bases at J, leaving 8 bases unmatched. The CDR3 totals 16 residues. Germline CDR1 and CDR2: MDHEN and SYDVKM. The method was immunoSEQ multiplex PCR; TCRdb's version includes in-frame clones alone and lacks a portion of them. The sample has over 200,000 clones; approximately 85% are singletons. The source is a woman in her 50s who had recovered from COVID-19. Source material: PBMCs or T cells enriched from blood (not recorded which). The V gene is TRBV28, the J gene TRBJ2-1; TRBD2 matches at 13 bases. The CDR3 coding sequence is TGTGCCAGCAGTCCCAGACTAGCGGGAGGTTCGAATGAGCAGTTCTTC. The encoded protein is CASSPRLAGGSNEQFF.